Shown below are 20 T cell receptor beta chains from a single sample sequenced in a study of Ad26.COV2.S vaccination and SARS-CoV-2 variants. Treatment here: about 20 received Ad26.COV2.S at low or high dose, single or two shots; five or six received placebo; per-sample allocation not given. Each sample was drawn 63 days after the first injection (of vaccine or placebo). Data came from immunoSEQ multiplex PCR; TCRdb stores just in-frame clones and leaves some out. The sample lists about 390,000 clones; less than 90% were seen once. The sample in question was peripheral blood, obtained in a trial of Ad26.COV2.S vaccine versus placebo. Source of these receptors: a person between 18 and 65 years old who received the Ad26.COV2.S COVID-19 vaccine or a placebo.

At least ten counts were recorded for this clone. This sequence joins TRBV7-9 and TRBJ1-5; tentative D call: TRBD1 (5 bases). The germline CDR1 and CDR2 sequences are SEHNR and FQNEAQ (reference sequence). The length of the CDR3 is 13 residues. Between the trimmed V and J ends, which lost 1 base and 9 bases, there was a span of 10 bases. The CDR3 protein is CASSLGEGPPQHF. CDR3 nucleotide sequence: TGTGCCAGCAGCTTAGGAGAGGGGCCGCCCCAGCATTTT. The variable domain in full, completed from reference TRBV7-9 and TRBJ1-5, reads DTGVSQNPRHKITKRGQNVTFRCDPISEHNRLYWYRQTLGQGPEFLTYFQNEAQLEKSRLLSDRFSAERPKGSFSTLEIQRTEQGDSAMYLCASSLGEGPPQHFGDGTRLSIL.

The CDR3 loop reads CASSFWSNPRDHEKLFF. As DNA, the CDR3 is TGTGCCAGCAGCTTTTGGTCAAACCCAAGGGACCATGAAAAACTGTTTTTT. This chain uses TRBV5-6 with TRBJ1-4, with D perhaps TRBD1 (5 bases). There are 17 residues in the CDR3. Germline lookup yields CDR1 SGHDT and CDR2 YYEEEE. Trimming removed 2 bases at V and 6 bases at J, with 20 bases between.

This clone was detected only a few times. This chain uses TRBV3-1 (or the pseudogene TRBV3-2) with TRBJ2-7; no clear D gene. Per the germline V gene, CDR1 is LGHDT and CDR2 is YNNKEL (reference sequence). V shed 2 bases and J shed 5 bases, with 16 bases lying between them. CDR3 length: 15 residues. The CDR3 loop is CASSQPDAVGDEQYF. The DNA for the CDR3 is TGTGCCAGCAGCCAACCGGACGCGGTTGGGGACGAGCAGTACTTC.

The chain uses TRBV2 and TRBJ1-2; 7 nucleotides line up with TRBD1. The ends lost 7 bases at V and 2 bases at J; junction bases unmatched: 4. Germline V lookup: CDR1 SNHLY, CDR2 FYNNEI. This CDR3 is built from 13 residues. The CDR3 spells CASTTGPNYGYTF. CDR3 sequence (DNA): TGTGCCAGCACGACAGGGCCCAACTATGGCTACACCTTC.

V is TRBV11-2 and J is TRBJ1-1; TRBD1 is a possible D gene (5 bases). The ends were cut back, 4 bases at V and 7 bases at J, with 22 bases in the middle. Germline V CDR1 and CDR2: SGHAT, FQNNGV. This CDR3 is built from 16 residues. CDR3 DNA: TGTGCCAGCAGCTCAACACTAATCGGGACGGCGATTGAAGCTTTCTTT. Amino acids: CASSSTLIGTAIEAFF. Using reference TRBV11-2 and TRBJ1-1 for the parts outside the CDR3, the full variable domain is EAGVAQSPRYKIIEKRQSVAFWCNPISGHATLYWYQQILGQGPKLLIQFQNNGVVDDSQLPKDRFSAERLKGVDSTLKIQPAKLEDSAVYLCASSSTLIGTAIEAFFGQGTRLTVV.

J is TRBJ2-7 and V is TRBV3-1 (or the pseudogene TRBV3-2), with 7 positions matching TRBD2. V gave up 1 base and J gave up 2 bases; unmatched junction bases: 5. There are 15 residues in the CDR3. CDR1 is LGHDT, CDR2 YNNKEL, per germline (reference sequence). The CDR3 reads CASSQGTSNPYEQYF. DNA for the CDR3: TGTGCCAGCAGCCAAGGGACTAGTAACCCCTACGAGCAGTACTTC.

The J gene is TRBJ1-5, the V gene TRBV20-1, with D possibly matching TRBD1 (5 bases). Between the trimmed V and J ends, which lost 4 bases and 11 bases, there was a span of 12 bases. Germline CDR1 is DFQATT and CDR2 is SNEGSKA (reference sequence). The CDR3 is made up of 11 amino acids. CDR3 sequence reads: CSATLGGTQHF. DNA for the CDR3: TGCAGTGCTACCCTGGGGGGGACCCAGCATTTT.

This clone was observed a handful of times. The J gene is TRBJ1-2, the V gene TRBV7-2; 9 nucleotides agree with TRBD1. V dropped 6 bases and J dropped 0; count of bases not matched to a gene: 8. The V gene's germline CDR1 is SGHTA and CDR2 FQGNSA. This CDR3 is 16 amino acids long. The CDR3 coding sequence is TGTGCCAGCAGAAGGACAGGGGCCGATCCTAACTATGGCTACACCTTC. Translating gives CASRRTGADPNYGYTF.

This rearrangement joins TRBV19 to TRBJ1-2; 8 bases line up with TRBD1. Germline CDR1 and CDR2: LNHDA and SQIVND (reference sequence). The V and J ends lost 0 bases and 8 bases, in that order; junction bases with no gene match: 5. The CDR3 spans 14 residues. The CDR3 sequence: CASSIDLDRDGYTF. The CDR3 DNA reads as TGTGCCAGTAGTATAGATCTGGACAGGGACGGCTACACCTTC.

The J gene is TRBJ2-2, the V gene TRBV6-1, with D possibly being TRBD2 (6 bases). V lost 2 bases, J lost 4 bases, and 8 bases lay in between. Germline assignment: CDR1 MNHNS and CDR2 SASEGT. The CDR3 spans 14 residues. CDR3 sequence: CASSESGVTGELFF. The DNA of the CDR3 is TGTGCCAGCAGTGAATCGGGGGTCACCGGGGAGCTGTTTTTT.

In this sample, this clone turned up once. The chain uses TRBV30 and TRBJ2-5; tentatively, D is TRBD1 (5 bases). The V and J ends lost 2 bases and 5 bases respectively, with 9 bases between them. CDR3 length: 12 amino acids. Germline loops: CDR1 GTSNPN, CDR2 SVGIG (reference sequence). The chain's CDR3 is CAWSLGAETQYF. For the CDR3, the DNA is TGTGCCTGGAGTCTTGGGGCGGAGACCCAGTACTTC.

The V call is TRBV27, the J call TRBJ2-7; D may be TRBD1 (5 bases). This CDR3 contains 13 residues. Trimming took off 6 bases at V and 2 bases at J, with 11 bases between the two ends. Germline-derived CDR1 and CDR2 are MNHEY and SMNVEV (reference sequence). The CDR3 DNA is TGTGCCAGCAGCCAAAGGACAACCTACGAGCAGTACTTC. Translated: CASSQRTTYEQYF.

The chain couples TRBV6-2 or TRBV6-3 to TRBJ2-3; 8 nucleotides line up with TRBD2. CDR1 and CDR2 from the germline V gene are MNHEY and SVGEGT. This CDR3 region has 15 residues. J lost 2 bases, V lost 5 bases, and 6 bases had no gene match. The CDR3 here is CASSLQRGFTDTQYF. The CDR3 nucleotides are TGTGCCAGCAGTCTTCAGCGGGGGTTCACAGATACGCAGTATTTT.

V gene TRBV5-5 combines with J gene TRBJ2-1, with TRBD1 as a possible D gene (5 bases). The CDR3 consists of 15 residues. Trimming stripped 4 bases from V and 3 bases from J, with 14 bases between. Germline V gives CDR1 SGHKS, CDR2 YYEKEE (reference sequence). The CDR3 here is CASSPGLGVYNEQFF. The CDR3 DNA reads TGTGCCAGCAGCCCAGGGCTGGGCGTCTACAATGAGCAGTTCTTC.

This CDR3 is CASSQGQGPGELFF. The CDR3 nucleotides read TGCGCCAGCAGCCAAGGACAGGGGCCCGGGGAGCTGTTTTTT. The chain joins TRBV4-3 to TRBJ2-2, with 8 bases aligning to TRBD1. After removal of 1 base from V and 6 bases from J, the junction contained 1 base not matched to a gene. This CDR3 has 14 amino acids. From germline, CDR1 is LGHNA and CDR2 YSLEER.

The chain joins TRBV5-1 to TRBJ1-1; D is unclear. Trimming shortened V by 7 bases and J by 3 bases, and 13 bases separated the two germline ends. This CDR3 has 13 residues. Germline lookup yields CDR1 SGHRS and CDR2 YFSETQ. The CDR3, as DNA: TGCGCCAGCCGGCGTGGGGTTGACACTGAAGCTTTCTTT. Its protein is CASRRGVDTEAFF.

The V gene is TRBV4-3, the J gene TRBJ2-3, with 10 positions matching TRBD1. This CDR3 has 14 amino acids. Germline CDR1 LGHNA, CDR2 YSLEER. V was clipped by 0 bases and J by 10 bases; unmatched bases: 4. CDR3 nucleotide sequence: TGCGCCAGCAGCCAAGATTGGGACAGGGGTGCGCAGTATTTT. It is translated as CASSQDWDRGAQYF.

The rearrangement links TRBV4-1 to TRBJ2-2; maybe TRBD2 (5 bases). The CDR3 totals 14 residues. The germline V gene has CDR1 MGHRA and CDR2 YSYEKL. The V end was cut by 1 base, the J end by 6 bases, with 9 bases between. The CDR3 is CASSQVVGAGELFF. In DNA, the CDR3 is TGCGCCAGCAGCCAAGTGGTCGGGGCCGGGGAGCTGTTTTTT.

The chain joins TRBV2 to TRBJ1-5, with 7 bases aligning to TRBD1. V lost 5 bases to trimming and J lost 6 bases; unmatched junction nucleotides: 7. CDR3 length: 14 amino acids. The germline V gene encodes CDR1 SNHLY and CDR2 FYNNEI. CDR3 in DNA: TGTGCCAGCAGTCGAGGGGGCGCGGGTCAGCCCCAGCATTTT. Its translation: CASSRGGAGQPQHF.

V and J are TRBV24-1 and TRBJ2-1; possibly TRBD1 for D (7 bases). Germline lookup yields CDR1 KGHDR and CDR2 SFDVKD. This CDR3 has 16 residues. V shed 2 bases and J shed 7 bases, with 17 bases lying between them. CDR3 in DNA: TGTGCCACCAGTGATTCGTACAGGGGACTGACTAATGAGCAGTTCTTC. Residues: CATSDSYRGLTNEQFF.